Presented here are 22 T cell receptor beta chains from one specimen sequenced in a study of blood T cell repertoires in COVID-19. Libraries were prepared by immunoSEQ multiplex PCR; TCRdb keeps only in-frame clonotypes and omits some of them. The table shows 250,000 to 300,000 clones, with 60% to 75% occurring only once. The sample comprised peripheral blood. These receptors were collected from an elderly woman with acute or convalescent COVID-19.

The chain employs TRBV7-8 and TRBJ2-5; 12 nucleotides align to TRBD2. Trimming took 5 bases from V and 5 from J; bases not matched to a gene: 6. Looked up from germline, CDR1 is SGHVS and CDR2 is FQNEAQ. There are 15 residues in the CDR3. The CDR3 DNA is TGTGCCAGCAGCCAAGGACTAGCGGGGAGGGAGACCCAGTACTTC. Its protein is CASSQGLAGRETQYF.

Turning to this clone: The same CDR3 also results from other DNA sequences found in this sample. The chain employs TRBV20-1 and TRBJ1-6; D not resolved. CDR3 length equals 13 residues. Trimming cost V 3 bases and J 7 bases, with 10 bases left between them. Germline V gene lookup returns CDR1 DFQATT and CDR2 SNEGSKA (reference sequence). The DNA for the CDR3 is TGCAGTGCTAGTGCAGGAGGGAATTCACCCCTCCACTTT. This sequence encodes CSASAGGNSPLHF.

This clone was picked up many times. V is TRBV6-5 and J is TRBJ2-7; D ambiguous. V shed 5 bases and J shed 7 bases, with 12 bases lying between them. The CDR3 totals 12 residues. CDR1 and CDR2 from the germline V gene are MNHEY and SVGAGI. CDR3 sequence (DNA): TGTGCCAGCAGTCTTTCCCTCTTGGAGCAGTACTTC. This sequence encodes CASSLSLLEQYF.

The chain couples TRBV7-9 to TRBJ1-1; D not resolved. This CDR3 has 15 residues. Germline CDR1 is SEHNR and CDR2 is FQNEAQ (reference sequence). V lost 6 bases, J lost 5 bases, and 19 bases lay in between. CDR3 DNA: TGTGCCAGCAGTTCGACCCCCGGAGGCGGAACTGAAGCTTTCTTT. Its protein is CASSSTPGGGTEAFF.

This rearrangement joins TRBV5-6 to TRBJ1-2, with TRBD1 matching 7 bases. V dropped 4 bases and J dropped 2; count of bases not matched to a gene: 8. This CDR3 is 15 amino acids long. Germline V gene sequence: CDR1 SGHDT, CDR2 YYEEEE. CDR3 DNA: TGTGCCAGCAGCCCCGAGGGGGGACAGAACTATGGCTACACCTTC. This codes for CASSPEGGQNYGYTF. The variable domain in full, with the rest retrieved from reference TRBV5-6 and TRBJ1-2, is DAGVTQSPTHLIKTRGQQVTLRCSPKSGHDTVSWYQQALGQGPQFIFQYYEEEERQRGNFPDRFSGHQFPNYSSELNVNALLLGDSALYLCASSPEGGQNYGYTFGSGTRLTVV.

The genes are TRBV7-3 and TRBJ1-1; tentatively, D is TRBD1 (5 bases). Germline-derived CDR1 and CDR2 are SGHTA and FQGTGA. This CDR3 comprises 15 residues. Deletions cut 2 bases from V and 5 bases from J, with 15 bases between. CDR3 amino acids: CASSLLPGVWTEAFF. The CDR3 coding sequence is TGTGCCAGCAGCTTACTCCCGGGGGTATGGACTGAAGCTTTCTTT. The full variable domain, rest sourced from reference TRBV7-3 and TRBJ1-1, is GAGVSQTPSNKVTEKGKYVELRCDPISGHTALYWYRQSLGQGPEFLIYFQGTGAADDSGLPNDRFFAVRPEGSVSTLKIQRTERGDSAVYLCASSLLPGVWTEAFFGQGTRLTVV.

The CDR3 sequence: CSVVTGVADTQYF. Written as DNA, the CDR3 is TGCAGCGTTGTAACAGGGGTGGCAGATACGCAGTATTTT. This sequence joins TRBV29-1 and TRBJ2-3, with TRBD1 identical over 7 bases. V dropped 4 bases and J dropped 4; count of bases not matched to a gene: 5. Germline V gene lookup returns CDR1 SQVTM and CDR2 ANQGSEA. The length of the CDR3 is 13 residues.

The J gene is TRBJ2-5, the V gene TRBV7-7; 8 bases are a match to TRBD2. This CDR3 comprises 15 residues. The junction had 3 bases not matched to a gene; V was cut back by 1 base and J by 2 bases. Germline CDR1 reads SSHAT; CDR2 reads FNYEAQ (reference sequence). CDR3 sequence (DNA): TGTGCCAGCAGCTTAGGGGCTAGCGGGCAAGAGACCCAGTACTTC. It codes for CASSLGASGQETQYF.

The chain carries TRBV10-3 and TRBJ2-7; a weak D match, TRBD1 (6 bases). Germline V gene sequence: CDR1 ENHRY, CDR2 SYGVKD. Trimming left V 0 bases short and J 6 bases short, with 12 bases between. The CDR3 length is 14 residues. The chain's CDR3 is CAISESGRGIEQYF. The CDR3 bases are TGTGCCATCAGTGAGTCGGGCAGGGGAATCGAGCAGTACTTC.

This chain links TRBV12-5 with TRBJ1-6; TRBD1 aligns across 10 bases. The CDR3 contains 18 residues. V shed 4 bases, J shed 1 base, and the junction held 7 bases outside the gene matches. Germline V gene lookup returns CDR1 LGHNT and CDR2 FRNRAP. The CDR3: CASGSPGTGASYNSPLHF. DNA for the CDR3: TGTGCTAGTGGTTCCCCCGGGACAGGGGCATCCTATAATTCACCCCTCCACTTT. Full variable domain (missing parts from reference TRBV12-5 and TRBJ1-6): DARVTQTPRHKVTEMGQEVTMRCQPILGHNTVFWYRQTMMQGLELLAYFRNRAPLDDSGMPKDRFSAEMPDATLATLKIQPSEPRDSAVYFCASGSPGTGASYNSPLHFGNGTRLTVT.

This clone was counted a few times. The rearrangement joins TRBV21-1 to TRBJ2-7; the D call TRBD2 from the table was never checked on the DNA. TRBV21-1 is a pseudogene segment. The CDR3 has 15 amino acids. The CDR3, as DNA: TGTGCCAGCTCCCAAAGGACTAGCGGGAGATACGAGCAGTACTTC. Amino acids: CASSQRTSGRYEQYF.

This clone showed up just a few times. The V gene is TRBV27, the J gene TRBJ1-5, with TRBD1 identical over 7 bases. The V gene's germline CDR1 is MNHEY and CDR2 SMNVEV (reference sequence). This CDR3 region has 14 residues. V gave up 6 bases and J gave up 2 bases; unmatched junction bases: 4. CDR3 nucleotides: TGTGCCAGCAGCCGGACAGGAGGCAATCAGCCCCAGCATTTT. It yields the protein CASSRTGGNQPQHF.

This clone was recorded once. CDR3 sequence reads: CASSLTGTGVNQPQHF. The CDR3 nucleotides are TGTGCCAGCAGCTTAACCGGGACAGGGGTCAATCAGCCCCAGCATTTT. The V gene is TRBV7-2, the J gene TRBJ1-5, with TRBD1 matching 10 bases. V gave up 2 bases and J gave up 3 bases; unmatched junction bases: 4. Germline assignment: CDR1 SGHTA and CDR2 FQGNSA. The CDR3 extends over 16 amino acids.

The chain links TRBV3-1 (or the pseudogene TRBV3-2) to TRBJ1-2; 7 bases are a match to TRBD1. Germline CDR1 LGHDT, CDR2 YNNKEL (reference sequence). The CDR3 spans 14 residues. After removal of 6 bases from V and 4 bases from J, the junction contained 8 bases not matched to a gene. The CDR3 protein is CASSRGGAGYGYTF. The CDR3 nucleotides are TGTGCCAGCAGTCGAGGGGGCGCAGGCTATGGCTACACCTTC.

The chain couples TRBV2 to TRBJ1-4; 10 bases map to TRBD1. The CDR3 has 15 amino acids. J gave up 6 bases and V 1 base, and 2 bases lay outside the gene matches. From germline, CDR1 is SNHLY and CDR2 FYNNEI. The CDR3 DNA follows: TGTGCCAGCAGTGAAGAGGGACAGGGGTATGAAAAACTGTTTTTT. It codes for CASSEEGQGYEKLFF.

Only one count was recorded for this clone. This chain connects TRBV6-1 to TRBJ2-7, with 12 bases matching TRBD2. The V gene's germline CDR1 is MNHNS and CDR2 SASEGT. V was clipped by 2 bases and J by 3 bases; unmatched bases: 2. There are 15 residues in the CDR3. The CDR3 sequence is CASSERLAGVYEQYF. In DNA form, the CDR3 reads TGTGCCAGCAGTGAAAGACTAGCGGGAGTCTACGAGCAGTACTTC.

The V call is TRBV6-6, the J call TRBJ2-7; tentative D call: TRBD2 (5 bases). In germline, CDR1 is MNHNY, CDR2 SVGAGI (reference sequence). The CDR3 has 15 residues. V was cut by 2 bases and J by 6 bases, with 17 bases left in between. CDR3 amino acids: CASSYPRGSAGEQYF. In nucleotides, the CDR3 is TGTGCCAGCAGTTACCCGAGAGGGTCGGCCGGCGAGCAGTACTTC.

This sequence joins TRBV12-5 and TRBJ2-7, with TRBD1 matching 7 bases. The junction had 3 bases not matched to a gene; V was cut back by 6 bases and J by 1 base. The CDR3 extends over 13 amino acids. Germline V lookup: CDR1 LGHNT, CDR2 FRNRAP. The chain's CDR3 is CASGRDSSYEQYF. The CDR3 region has the DNA TGTGCTAGTGGGAGGGACAGTTCCTACGAGCAGTACTTC.

Only a few counts were recorded for this clone. The rearrangement links TRBV5-1 to TRBJ2-1; 9 nucleotides align to TRBD2. The V segment lost 4 bases and the J segment 0 bases; nucleotides outside the gene matches: 5. Germline-derived CDR1 and CDR2 are SGHRS and YFSETQ. This CDR3 is built from 16 residues. The CDR3 DNA follows: TGCGCCAGCAGCGGGGGTAGCGGGAGCTCCTACAATGAGCAGTTCTTC. This translates into CASSGGSGSSYNEQFF.

The chain combines TRBV29-1 with TRBJ2-7; D possibly corresponds to TRBD2 (5 bases). This CDR3 has 12 residues. V was clipped by 4 bases and J by 4 bases, with 11 bases between them. The germline CDR1 and CDR2 sequences are SQVTM and ANQGSEA. For the CDR3, the DNA is TGCAGCGTTGTATCCTCGGGGTACGAGCAGTACTTC. This translates into CSVVSSGYEQYF.

This clone was detected only a few times. The chain combines TRBV6-5 with TRBJ1-1, with a weak D call TRBD1 (6 bases). The CDR3 sequence is 13 residues long. Between the trimmed V and J ends, which lost 7 bases and 1 base, there was a span of 10 bases. Per the germline V gene, CDR1 is MNHEY and CDR2 is SVGAGI. The CDR3, as DNA: TGTGCCAGCAATCCGGGACAGAACACTGAAGCTTTCTTT. This codes for CASNPGQNTEAFF.

The chain joins TRBV27 to TRBJ2-5; weak D call: TRBD1 (5 bases). Germline CDR1 MNHEY, CDR2 SMNVEV (reference sequence). The CDR3 extends over 16 amino acids. Trimming shortened V by 7 bases and J by 0 bases, and 18 bases separated the two germline ends. The chain's CDR3 is CASILIQVPHQETQYF. For the CDR3, the DNA is TGTGCCAGCATCCTGATACAGGTTCCACACCAAGAGACCCAGTACTTC.